This T cell receptor (beta chain) was documented in a study of human T cells and chemical hapten exposure. Study-wide results and limits: Expanded TCR sets contained significantly more large CDR3 similarity clusters than controls. Each of the donors had alopecia, so their immune responses may not resemble those of healthy people.

As to this clonotype: As yet, its antigen is unknown.

Time point: patch test 1, 2 weeks after DPC sensitization. Treatment of the sample: therapeutic diphenylcyclopropenone sensitization with weekly scalp DPC. At every patch-test visit, blood was drawn before the patch test was applied. In the library, unique molecular identifiers were attached to individual cDNA molecules. TCRdb re-called the RACE reads through MiXCR, storing one row per CDR3 protein. This table holds 180,000 or so distinct CDR3 sequences, 20% to 25% found once. V was clipped by 0 bases and J by 2 bases; unmatched bases: 5. Germline V lookup: CDR1 DFQATT, CDR2 SNEGSKA (reference sequence). The CDR3 is 15 residues long.

The receptor was derived from a woman in her 50s with alopecia areata. Some clones in this sample may be carry-over from other donors' samples. Here the sequenced sample was whole blood, taken in connection with sensitization to the hapten diphenylcyclopropenone (DPC). This chain connects TRBV20-1 to TRBJ1-2, with 8 nucleotides matching TRBD1. The CDR3: CSARDRDRMNYGYTF. In DNA form, the CDR3 reads TGCAGTGCTAGAGATAGGGACAGGATGAACTATGGCTACACCTTC.